A single sample gave rise to the 17 T cell receptor beta chains below, sequenced in a study of T cell changes during pregnancy in multiple sclerosis. TCRdb's table, derived via immunoSEQ multiplex PCR, lists solely in-frame clones and lacks some. The data hold over 70,000 clones, with about 94% observed a single time. Source: peripheral blood, taken in the third trimester of pregnancy. The receptors were gathered from a female donor with multiple sclerosis, enrolled in a pregnancy study.

The rearrangement uses TRBV27 and TRBJ1-1, with TRBD1 matching 7 bases. CDR3 length: 14 amino acids. After removal of 4 bases from V and 2 bases from J, the junction contained 4 bases not matched to a gene. Germline V gene data show CDR1 as MNHEY and CDR2 as SMNVEV (reference sequence). As DNA, the CDR3 is TGTGCCAGCAGTTCGAGGACAGGCAACACTGAAGCTTTCTTT. Translation: CASSSRTGNTEAFF.

The V and J genes are TRBV18 and TRBJ1-1, with D perhaps TRBD1 (5 bases). The CDR3 runs 14 residues. Deletions cut 5 bases from V and 5 bases from J, with 15 bases between. CDR1 KGHSH and CDR2 LQKENI come from the germline V gene. The DNA of the CDR3 is TGTGCCAGCTCATTCTTACAGGTCGAAACTGAAGCTTTCTTT. Protein sequence: CASSFLQVETEAFF.

The V gene is TRBV5-1, the J gene TRBJ2-7; D is undetermined. This CDR3 spans 15 amino acids. V lost 0 bases, J lost 4 bases, and 14 bases lay in between. Germline lookup yields CDR1 SGHRS and CDR2 YFSETQ. CDR3 nucleotides: TGCGCCAGCAGCTTGGGGCCGGGTCTGGGTTACGAGCAGTACTTC. It is translated as CASSLGPGLGYEQYF. The entire variable domain, with the rest obtained from reference TRBV5-1 and TRBJ2-7, is as follows: KAGVTQTPRYLIKTRGQQVTLSCSPISGHRSVSWYQQTPGQGLQFLFEYFSETQRNKGNFPGRFSGRQFSNSRSEMNVSTLELGDSALYLCASSLGPGLGYEQYFGPGTRLTVT.

The chain links TRBV9 to TRBJ2-2; tentative D call: TRBD2 (6 bases). V gave up 7 bases and J gave up 6 bases, with 13 bases separating them. This CDR3 is 13 amino acids long. Germline V gene lookup returns CDR1 SGDLS and CDR2 YYNGEE. CDR3 loop: CASETSSAGELFF. CDR3 in DNA: TGTGCCAGCGAAACCTCTAGCGCCGGGGAGCTGTTTTTT. The full variable domain, rest sourced from reference TRBV9 and TRBJ2-2, is DSGVTQTPKHLITATGQRVTLRCSPRSGDLSVYWYQQSLDQGLQFLIQYYNGEERAKGNILERFSAQQFPDLHSELNLSSLELGDSALYFCASETSSAGELFFGEGSRLTVL.

The gene calls are TRBV5-4 and TRBJ2-7; 12 nucleotides agree with TRBD1. The ends lost 2 bases at V and 4 bases at J; junction bases unmatched: 7. Germline CDR1 SGHNT, CDR2 YYREEE (reference sequence). CDR3 length: 16 amino acids. The CDR3 here is CASSFPLGQGAYEQYF. The DNA for the CDR3 is TGTGCCAGCAGCTTTCCGTTGGGACAGGGGGCTTACGAGCAGTACTTC.

This chain links TRBV5-1 with TRBJ2-1; 8 nucleotides align to TRBD2. The trim removed 1 base at V and 10 bases at J, leaving 4 bases unmatched. This CDR3 spans 13 amino acids. Germline V gives CDR1 SGHRS, CDR2 YFSETQ. The DNA of the CDR3 is TGCGCCAGCAGCTTGAGGCTAGCGGGCGAGCAGTTCTTC. This encodes CASSLRLAGEQFF.

The chain links TRBV28 to TRBJ2-4, with a weak D call TRBD2 (5 bases). Trimming took off 6 bases at V and 2 bases at J, with 11 bases between the two ends. The CDR3 is 14 residues long. Germline CDR1 and CDR2: MDHEN and SYDVKM. The CDR3 is CASRAGGPKNIQYF. The CDR3 nucleotides are TGTGCCAGCAGGGCGGGCGGTCCCAAAAACATTCAGTACTTC.

This clone appeared a single time. The V gene is TRBV27, the J gene TRBJ1-2; possible D gene TRBD1, 6 bases. V was pared by 2 bases and J by 7 bases, with 11 bases between. This CDR3 has 13 residues. Per germline, CDR1 MNHEY and CDR2 SMNVEV (reference sequence). DNA of the CDR3: TGTGCCAGCAGTTTAGGGGGGGCGTTTGGCTACACCTTC. It codes for CASSLGGAFGYTF.

The V and J genes are TRBV7-9 and TRBJ2-6; D unresolved. V was trimmed by 2 bases and J by 0 bases, leaving 8 bases between them. Germline V gene lookup returns CDR1 SEHNR and CDR2 FQNEAQ (reference sequence). The CDR3 is 16 amino acids. DNA for the CDR3: TGTGCCAGCAGCTTACGATCCAGCTCTGGGGCCAACGTCCTGACTTTC. Translation gives CASSLRSSSGANVLTF.

The chain recombines TRBV11-3 with TRBJ2-2; D may be TRBD2 (5 bases). Trimming removed 2 bases at V and 4 bases at J, with 17 bases between. The germline gives CDR1 SGHNT, CDR2 YENEEA. The CDR3 is 17 residues long. CDR3 DNA sequence: TGTGCCAGCAGCTTACGTGGAGGTACCCCTTCCACCGGGGAGCTGTTTTTT. Translation: CASSLRGGTPSTGELFF. The full variable domain, completed using reference TRBV11-3 and TRBJ2-2, is EAGVVQSPRYKIIEKKQPVAFWCNPISGHNTLYWYLQNLGQGPELLIRYENEEAVDDSQLPKDRFSAERLKGVDSTLKIQPAELGDSAVYLCASSLRGGTPSTGELFFGEGSRLTVL.

The chain is built from TRBV2 and TRBJ1-2; 11 positions agree with TRBD1. The germline V gene has CDR1 SNHLY and CDR2 FYNNEI. V shed 6 bases, J shed 8 bases, and the junction held 5 bases outside the gene matches. The length of the CDR3 is 13 residues. The CDR3 nucleotides read TGTGCCAGCAGGGACAGGGGGCTAAGAGGCTACACCTTC. Its translation is CASRDRGLRGYTF.

The chain employs TRBV7-2 and TRBJ2-1; no reliable D call. The CDR3 covers 14 residues. Trimming left V 1 base short and J 6 bases short, with 10 bases between. Germline CDR1 and CDR2: SGHTA and FQGNSA. CDR3 bases: TGTGCCAGCAGCTTAGTTTTCTCGGGCAATGAGCAGTTCTTC. This encodes CASSLVFSGNEQFF.

This chain joins TRBV30 and TRBJ2-1; D not resolved. Looked up from germline, CDR1 is GTSNPN and CDR2 is SVGIG (reference sequence). CDR3 length: 13 residues. Trimming shortened V by 0 bases and J by 5 bases, and 8 bases separated the two germline ends. The CDR3 sequence: CAWSVLEHNEQFF. In DNA form, the CDR3 reads TGTGCCTGGAGTGTGCTAGAACACAATGAGCAGTTCTTC. The full variable domain, rest sourced from reference TRBV30 and TRBJ2-1, is SQTIHQWPATLVQPVGSPLSLECTVEGTSNPNLYWYRQAAGRGLQLLFYSVGIGQISSEVPQNLSASRPQDRQFILSSKKLLLSDSGFYLCAWSVLEHNEQFFGPGTRLTVL.

The chain employs TRBV11-3 and TRBJ2-7; TRBD2 matches 7 bases. This CDR3 contains 14 residues. Germline V lookup: CDR1 SGHNT, CDR2 YENEEA. Trimming removed 1 base from V and 5 bases from J; junction bases left unmatched: 5. In DNA form, the CDR3 reads TGTGCCAGCAGCTTAGGAGGGAGCGGGGACGAGCAGTACTTC. It codes for CASSLGGSGDEQYF.

The chain joins TRBV6-5 to TRBJ1-1, with D hard to call. The CDR3 totals 11 residues. V gave up 4 bases and J gave up 6 bases, with 6 bases separating them. Germline V gene lookup returns CDR1 MNHEY and CDR2 SVGAGI. This CDR3 is CASSSLSEAFF. As DNA, the CDR3 is TGTGCCAGCAGTTCCCTTTCTGAAGCTTTCTTT.

A remark on this clone: Compared with germline, one end of the junction differs, possibly owing to a read error. The chain couples TRBV7-9 to TRBJ2-7; TRBD1 might be the D (6 bases). The germline CDR1 and CDR2 sequences are SEHNR and FQNEAQ (reference sequence). The CDR3 length is 11 residues. The CDR3 protein is CASSLSWDTRF. The CDR3 coding sequence is TGTGCCAGCAGCTTAAGTTGGGACACCCGGTTC.

The chain joins TRBV7-2 to TRBJ2-5, with D unresolved. Per germline, CDR1 SGHTA and CDR2 FQGNSA. The CDR3 has 14 amino acids. V gave up 0 bases and J gave up 2 bases, with 7 bases separating them. CDR3 DNA: TGTGCCAGCAGCTTAGCGCTAAAACAAGAGACCCAGTACTTC. The encoded protein is CASSLALKQETQYF.